These 5 T cell receptor beta chains originate from one sample sequenced in a study of regulatory T cells in long-lasting Graves disease. CDR3-region Arm-PCR and iRepertoire HTBI primers produced the TCR beta libraries. TCRdb reprocessed the multiplex PCR reads with MiXCR, giving one entry per CDR3 protein. The table shows roughly 400,000 distinct CDR3 sequences, with less than 25% occurring only once. Time point described: persistent/refractory GD, antithyroid drugs over 5 years with positive TRAb. TCR sequences were obtained from RNA taken from PBMCs. The source was peripheral blood mononuclear cells (PBMCs), collected when the disease was refractory, from a patient treated with antithyroid drugs. The receptors shown here come from a female donor with Graves disease.

In this sample, this clonotype turned up many times. This sequence joins TRBV7-9 and TRBJ1-2, with a tentative D call TRBD1 (6 bases). V lost 5 bases, J lost 4 bases, and 11 bases lay in between. The CDR3 totals 13 residues. In germline, CDR1 is SEHNR, CDR2 FQNEAQ (reference sequence). The CDR3 is CASSPGQFYGYTF. DNA for the CDR3: TGTGCCAGCAGCCCCGGACAGTTCTATGGCTACACCTTC.

This clonotype was counted many times. This chain links TRBV12-3 or TRBV12-4 with TRBJ2-5, with 7 bases lining up with TRBD1. This CDR3 contains 14 residues. V was pared by 3 bases and J by 7 bases, with 8 bases of the junction left unmatched. This CDR3 is CASSFGTELGTQYF. CDR3 bases: TGTGCCAGCAGTTTCGGGACAGAACTTGGGACCCAGTACTTC.

This clonotype was seen more than once but under ten times. The chain is built from TRBV19 and TRBJ2-7; 8 bases are shared with TRBD2. This CDR3 spans 14 amino acids. V gave up 5 bases and J gave up 0 bases; unmatched junction bases: 3. Germline CDR1 LNHDA, CDR2 SQIVND (reference sequence). The CDR3: CASSVSGTSYEQYF. DNA of the CDR3: TGTGCCAGTAGTGTTAGCGGGACCTCCTACGAGCAGTACTTC.

The V call is TRBV2, the J call TRBJ2-2, with D maybe TRBD1 (5 bases). This CDR3 has 15 residues. The germline gives CDR1 SNHLY, CDR2 FYNNEI. V was clipped by 5 bases and J by 2 bases, with 12 bases between them. CDR3 DNA: TGTGCCAGCAGTTTTTGGGGCCAAAACACCGGGGAGCTGTTTTTT. As protein: CASSFWGQNTGELFF.

A remark on this clonotype: This clone may be a read error of a much larger clone one base away. This chain links TRBV27 with TRBJ1-2; D unclear. The CDR3 sequence is 13 residues long. Germline loops: CDR1 MNHEY, CDR2 SMNVEV (reference sequence). CDR3 sequence: CAGRKAQDYGYTF. CDR3 bases: TGTGCCGGCAGGAAGGCACAAGACTATGGCTACACCTTC.